The clone carrying this T cell receptor beta chain has only a few counts. Antigen: not known. This CDR3 spans 14 amino acids. Per germline, CDR1 MNHEY and CDR2 SMNVEV (reference sequence). Deletions cut 0 bases from V and 8 bases from J, with 11 bases between. This entry is derived from a study of CD8+CD57+ T cells in acquired aplastic anemia. Study summary: Average DNA yield from sorted CD4+ and CD8+ cells was approximately 3 ug. Healthy-donor CD4+ cells averaged roughly 10.8 million reads.

Regarding the study as a whole: Levels of CD8+ Simpson's diversity were not significantly distinct in patients versus controls.

Genomic DNA, the template, was used for profiling of the TCR beta VDJ and CDR3. Each CDR3 protein gets one entry after TCRdb re-called the reads with MiXCR. Of about 81,000 distinct CDR3 sequences in the sample, 40% to 50% were seen once. The sequence derives from a human donor in good health, serving as a control. Sequencing used sorted CD4+, CD8+, or CD8+CD57+ T cells (not recorded which) from PBMCs. This chain uses TRBV27 with TRBJ2-1; D possibly corresponds to TRBD2 (5 bases). The CDR3 coding sequence is TGTGCCAGCAGTTTATCGAGGGCTAACGATGAGCAGTTCTTC. This gives the protein CASSLSRANDEQFF.